A single sample is the source of the 26 T cell receptor beta chains below, sequenced in a study of blood T cell repertoires in COVID-19. TCRdb keeps only in-frame clones here, not all; method: immunoSEQ multiplex PCR. The profile shows 350,000 to 400,000 clones, around 87% of them singletons. The material sequenced was peripheral blood. Every receptor here comes from a man younger than 30 with active or convalescent COVID-19.

This chain joins TRBV28 and TRBJ2-1, with D perhaps matching TRBD2 (7 bases). Germline CDR1 is MDHEN and CDR2 is SYDVKM. Deletions cut 2 bases from V and 7 bases from J, with 18 bases between. The CDR3 spans 16 residues. The chain's CDR3 is CASSLGGRGGGNEQFF. CDR3 nucleotides: TGTGCCAGCAGTTTAGGCGGGAGAGGGGGTGGGAATGAGCAGTTCTTC.

The chain has TRBV6-4 and TRBJ2-1, with 10 bases matching TRBD2. The CDR3 has 16 residues. In germline, CDR1 is MRHNA, CDR2 SNTAGT. The J segment lost 2 bases and the V segment lost 4 bases, leaving 5 bases of the junction unmatched. This CDR3 is CASSGQSGGAYNEQFF. The CDR3 coding sequence is TGTGCCAGCAGTGGTCAGAGCGGGGGGGCCTACAATGAGCAGTTCTTC.

This chain uses TRBV7-3 with TRBJ1-4; D not resolved. This CDR3 is built from 16 residues. Germline lookup yields CDR1 SGHTA and CDR2 FQGTGA. Trimming pared 0 bases from V and 4 bases from J, leaving 12 bases between. The CDR3 DNA reads TGTGCCAGCAGCTTAACGTGGAGGGCGGGTAATGAAAAACTGTTTTTT. Its protein is CASSLTWRAGNEKLFF. Full variable domain (rest looked up from reference TRBV7-3 and TRBJ1-4): GAGVSQTPSNKVTEKGKYVELRCDPISGHTALYWYRQSLGQGPEFLIYFQGTGAADDSGLPNDRFFAVRPEGSVSTLKIQRTERGDSAVYLCASSLTWRAGNEKLFFGSGTQLSVL.

J is TRBJ2-5 and V is TRBV11-2; tentative D call: TRBD2 (5 bases). CDR3 length: 15 residues. Trimming left V 5 bases short and J 2 bases short, with 15 bases between. Per the germline V gene, CDR1 is SGHAT and CDR2 is FQNNGV. CDR3 DNA sequence: TGTGCCAGCAGCAGCCTTCGGACGGGGCAAGAGACCCAGTACTTC. Translating gives CASSSLRTGQETQYF.

The chain has TRBV21-1 and TRBJ2-1; the table assigns TRBD2, which was not confirmed against the DNA. TRBV21-1 is tagged as a pseudogene. This CDR3 region has 12 residues. The CDR3 here is CASSPLRNEQFF. CDR3 coding DNA: TGTGCCAGCAGCCCCCTCCGCAATGAGCAGTTCTTC.

This chain uses TRBV4-3 with TRBJ2-5; TRBD1 is a possible D gene (5 bases). The V end was cut by 5 bases, the J end by 5 bases, with 15 bases between. Per germline, CDR1 LGHNA and CDR2 YSLEER. The CDR3 runs to 14 residues. This CDR3 reads CASSKQQGRETQYF. The CDR3 DNA sequence: TGCGCCAGCAGCAAGCAGCAGGGTCGGGAGACCCAGTACTTC.

V is TRBV24-1 and J is TRBJ1-2; D uncertain. Trimming took off 2 bases at V and 8 bases at J, with 8 bases between the two ends. The CDR3 totals 12 residues. CDR1 KGHDR and CDR2 SFDVKD come from the germline V gene. In DNA form, the CDR3 reads TGTGCCACCAGTGATTACGGAGGCGGCTACACCTTC. It is translated as CATSDYGGGYTF.

J is TRBJ1-1 and V is TRBV14, with D unresolved. Germline loops: CDR1 SGHDN, CDR2 FVKESK. V lost 1 base to trimming and J lost 11 bases, with 14 bases between them. The CDR3 extends over 13 amino acids. CDR3 sequence: CASSQADPGSAFF. The DNA for the CDR3 is TGTGCCAGCAGCCAAGCCGATCCGGGGTCTGCTTTCTTT.

The CDR3 DNA follows: TGTGCTAGTGGTTTGGCGGAGACTGAAGCTTTCTTT. This translates into CASGLAETEAFF. The rearrangement links TRBV12-5 to TRBJ1-1; unclear D gene. Trimming pared 1 base from V and 5 bases from J, leaving 5 bases between. Per germline, CDR1 LGHNT and CDR2 FRNRAP. The CDR3 contains 12 residues.

The chain is built from TRBV7-9 and TRBJ2-7; D not certain. The V end lost 5 bases, the J end lost 7 bases, and 12 bases lay between the germline ends. This CDR3 region has 12 residues. Germline CDR1 reads SEHNR; CDR2 reads FQNEAQ (reference sequence). The CDR3 here is CASSPVTREQYF. The CDR3 DNA reads as TGTGCCAGCAGCCCGGTAACGCGGGAGCAGTACTTC.

The chain is built from TRBV27 and TRBJ2-7, with TRBD1 matching over 8 bases. The germline CDR1 and CDR2 sequences are MNHEY and SMNVEV (reference sequence). The CDR3 length is 14 residues. With 3 bases clipped from V and 5 bases from J, the junction kept 6 bases outside the gene matches. The CDR3: CASSLDRVRNEQYF. The CDR3 DNA reads TGTGCCAGCAGTTTGGACAGGGTCAGGAACGAGCAGTACTTC.

The chain links TRBV6-1 to TRBJ1-3, with D possibly TRBD1 on 5 matching bases. The germline CDR1 and CDR2 sequences are MNHNS and SASEGT. Trimming left V 0 bases short and J 3 bases short, with 9 bases between. The CDR3 consists of 15 residues. The CDR3: CASSEASGIGNTIYF. CDR3 sequence (DNA): TGTGCCAGCAGTGAAGCTTCAGGGATTGGAAACACCATATATTTT.

The chain joins TRBV5-6 to TRBJ1-6; the D gene is possibly TRBD1 (6 bases). Trimming left V 4 bases short and J 2 bases short, with 22 bases between. This CDR3 has 19 residues. Germline V CDR1 and CDR2: SGHDT, YYEEEE. The CDR3 DNA follows: TGTGCCAGCAGCCCTCGGGGGGGGGACATGACGACCTATAATTCACCCCTCCACTTT. Translating it yields CASSPRGGDMTTYNSPLHF.

This sequence joins TRBV5-5 and TRBJ2-7; D is unclear. V shed 0 bases and J shed 3 bases, with 7 bases lying between them. The V gene's germline CDR1 is SGHKS and CDR2 YYEKEE (reference sequence). The CDR3 consists of 13 residues. DNA for the CDR3: TGTGCCAGCAGCTTGGCAGTGGTCTACGAGCAGTACTTC. This sequence encodes CASSLAVVYEQYF.

V is TRBV7-9 and J is TRBJ2-5; D is ambiguous. V lost 1 base and J lost 0, with 9 bases in between. The CDR3 extends over 15 amino acids. From germline, CDR1 is SEHNR and CDR2 FQNEAQ (reference sequence). The CDR3 protein is CASSLVFLNQETQYF. The CDR3, as DNA: TGTGCCAGCAGCTTAGTTTTTCTTAACCAAGAGACCCAGTACTTC. The variable domain in full, completed from reference TRBV7-9 and TRBJ2-5, reads DTGVSQNPRHKITKRGQNVTFRCDPISEHNRLYWYRQTLGQGPEFLTYFQNEAQLEKSRLLSDRFSAERPKGSFSTLEIQRTEQGDSAMYLCASSLVFLNQETQYFGPGTRLLVL.

This chain joins TRBV29-1 and TRBJ1-3; D call uncertain. Trimming cost V 5 bases and J 0 bases, with 11 bases left between them. The CDR3 loop spans 14 amino acids. Germline V gene data show CDR1 as SQVTM and CDR2 as ANQGSEA. The DNA for the CDR3 is TGCAGCGTTACAAACCCCCTCTCTGGAAACACCATATATTTT. Translating gives CSVTNPLSGNTIYF.

The chain employs TRBV7-2 and TRBJ2-5; D possibly corresponds to TRBD2 (5 bases). This CDR3 spans 14 amino acids. The germline gives CDR1 SGHTA, CDR2 FQGNSA. With 2 bases removed from V and 5 bases from J, the gap between germline ends came to 12 bases. CDR3 residues: CASSLLRGMETQYF. The CDR3 DNA reads as TGTGCCAGCAGCTTACTTCGGGGTATGGAGACCCAGTACTTC. The whole variable domain, remainder taken from reference TRBV7-2 and TRBJ2-5, is GAGVSQSPSNKVTEKGKDVELRCDPISGHTALYWYRQSLGQGLEFLIYFQGNSAPDKSGLPSDRFSAERTGGSVSTLTIQRTQQEDSAVYLCASSLLRGMETQYFGPGTRLLVL.

V usage is TRBV4-1 and J usage is TRBJ2-1; TRBD1 might be the D (6 bases). The germline V gene encodes CDR1 MGHRA and CDR2 YSYEKL. The CDR3 is made up of 16 amino acids. V shed 3 bases and J shed 0 bases, with 12 bases lying between them. CDR3 protein: CASSQIQGRSYNEQFF. Here the CDR3 DNA reads TGCGCCAGCAGCCAGATCCAGGGGCGCTCCTACAATGAGCAGTTCTTC.

The J gene is TRBJ1-1, the V gene TRBV3-1 (or the pseudogene TRBV3-2); no reliable D call. CDR3 length: 13 residues. V lost 7 bases and J 2 bases, leaving 11 bases between the germline ends. Germline V gives CDR1 LGHDT, CDR2 YNNKEL (reference sequence). The CDR3 region is CASTRRQNTEAFF. The CDR3 bases are TGTGCCAGCACTAGGCGCCAAAACACTGAAGCTTTCTTT.

The chain is built from TRBV7-9 and TRBJ1-2, with 7 bases that match TRBD1. From germline, CDR1 is SEHNR and CDR2 FQNEAQ (reference sequence). This CDR3 is 16 amino acids long. J gave up 3 bases and V 5 bases, and 12 bases lay outside the gene matches. This CDR3 is CASSAPGQRVDYGYTF. The CDR3 DNA reads as TGTGCCAGCAGCGCACCGGGACAGAGGGTAGACTATGGCTACACCTTC.

In DNA form, the CDR3 reads TGTGCCAGCAGTTTATCAGGGGACAGGGGGCTACCACCCCTCCACTTT. The encoded protein is CASSLSGDRGLPPLHF. V is TRBV27 and J is TRBJ1-6; 12 bases map to TRBD1. CDR1 is MNHEY, CDR2 SMNVEV, per germline (reference sequence). The CDR3 has 16 residues. V lost 0 bases to trimming and J lost 11 bases; unmatched junction nucleotides: 5.

The genes are TRBV15 and TRBJ1-3; weak D call: TRBD1 (5 bases). This CDR3 spans 14 amino acids. CDR1 is LNHNV, CDR2 YYDKDF, per germline (reference sequence). V was cut by 1 base and J by 3 bases, with 7 bases left in between. CDR3 residues: CATSRGGDGNTIYF. The CDR3 DNA is TGTGCCACCAGCAGAGGGGGGGATGGAAACACCATATATTTT.

This clone has just a few counts. This sequence joins TRBV28 and TRBJ1-5; D unresolved. The CDR3 runs 16 residues. The germline V and J ends were trimmed by 3 bases and 0 bases, with 12 bases remaining between them. Germline-derived CDR1 and CDR2 are MDHEN and SYDVKM. The CDR3 nucleotides read TGTGCCAGCAGTTTTCCGGGTATCCGTAGCAATCAGCCCCAGCATTTT. Translating gives CASSFPGIRSNQPQHF. The full variable domain, with the rest looked up from reference TRBV28 and TRBJ1-5, is DVKVTQSSRYLVKRTGEKVFLECVQDMDHENMFWYRQDPGLGLRLIYFSYDVKMKEKGDIPEGYSVSREKKERFSLILESASTNQTSMYLCASSFPGIRSNQPQHFGDGTRLSIL.

The chain joins TRBV20-1 to TRBJ2-1; D not certain. CDR1 is DFQATT and CDR2 is SNEGSKA in the germline V gene (reference sequence). The CDR3 covers 13 residues. The V and J ends lost 3 bases and 9 bases respectively, with 15 bases between them. This CDR3 reads CSASDRSRGEQFF. The DNA for the CDR3 is TGCAGTGCTAGTGATCGCTCAAGAGGTGAGCAGTTCTTC.

The V call is TRBV29-1, the J call TRBJ2-1; no definite D call. CDR1 SQVTM and CDR2 ANQGSEA come from the germline V gene. The CDR3 length is 13 residues. The V end lost 0 bases, the J end lost 6 bases, and 9 bases lay between the germline ends. This chain's CDR3 is CSVEDQRVNEQFF. CDR3 DNA sequence: TGCAGCGTTGAAGATCAACGCGTCAATGAGCAGTTCTTC.

CDR3 sequence reads: CASSPPGLAGGSLQETQYF. CDR3 in DNA: TGTGCCAGCAGCCCCCCGGGTCTAGCGGGGGGGAGCCTCCAAGAGACCCAGTACTTC. J is TRBJ2-5 and V is TRBV28; 12 positions match TRBD2. The CDR3 is made up of 19 amino acids. Germline V CDR1 and CDR2: MDHEN, SYDVKM. Unmatched junction bases numbered 15, after V lost 6 bases and J lost 1 base.